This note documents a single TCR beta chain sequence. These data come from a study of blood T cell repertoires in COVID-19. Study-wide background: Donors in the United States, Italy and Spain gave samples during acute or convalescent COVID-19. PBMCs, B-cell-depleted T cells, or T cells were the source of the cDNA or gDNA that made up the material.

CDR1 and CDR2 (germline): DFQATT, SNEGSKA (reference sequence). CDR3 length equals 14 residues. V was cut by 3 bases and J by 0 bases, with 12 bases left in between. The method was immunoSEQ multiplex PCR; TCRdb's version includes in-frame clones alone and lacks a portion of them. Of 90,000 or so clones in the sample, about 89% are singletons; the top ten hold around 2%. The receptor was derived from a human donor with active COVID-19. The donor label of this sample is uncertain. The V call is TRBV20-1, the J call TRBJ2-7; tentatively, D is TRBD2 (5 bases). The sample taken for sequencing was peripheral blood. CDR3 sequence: CSASSSGSSYEQYF. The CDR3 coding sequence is TGCAGTGCTAGTAGCAGCGGATCCTCCTACGAGCAGTACTTC.